This is a list of T cell receptor beta chains from one sample in a study of blood T cell repertoires in COVID-19. Produced via immunoSEQ multiplex PCR; TCRdb's table is partial and in-frame only. This table holds hundreds of thousands of clones, approximately 92% found once. Sample: PBMCs or T cells enriched from blood (not recorded which). These receptors came from a woman between 18 and 30 years old who had recovered from COVID-19. Each CDR3 is given with its conserved first and last residue. The D gene is left open where the match is weak. Some rows mark clone size as missing; the rest say once, few, many or name a class of expanded clone.

J: TRBJ1-1
D: NA
size: NA
V: TRBV5-1
CDR3: CASSFEQLNTEAFF
DNA: TGCGCCAGCAGCTTCGAACAGTTAAACACTGAAGCTTTCTTT

J: TRBJ1-2
D: TRBD1
size: NA
V: TRBV28
CDR3: CASRALGTGYSYGYTF
DNA: TGTGCCAGCAGAGCCCTCGGGACAGGGTATTCGTATGGCTACACCTTC

J: TRBJ2-1
D: TRBD1
size: NA
V: TRBV10-3
CDR3: CAISDGTASYNEQFF
DNA: TGTGCCATCAGTGATGGGACAGCATCCTACAATGAGCAGTTCTTC

J: TRBJ2-7
D: NA
size: NA
V: TRBV6-5
CDR3: CASHSLRGGEQYF
DNA: TGTGCCAGCCATAGCCTTAGGGGCGGCGAGCAGTACTTC

J: TRBJ1-3
D: NA
size: NA
V: TRBV6-1
CDR3: CASSEVTGTGNTIYF
DNA: TGTGCCAGCAGTGAAGTAACAGGTACTGGAAACACCATATATTTT

J: TRBJ1-5
D: TRBD1
size: NA
V: TRBV7-2
CDR3: CASSQGGISPAQHF
DNA: TGTGCCAGCAGCCAGGGGGGAATCTCTCCGGCCCAGCATTTT

J: TRBJ1-1
D: TRBD1
size: NA
V: TRBV11-3
CDR3: CASSYGTGGHTEAFF
DNA: TGTGCCAGCAGCTACGGGACAGGGGGGCACACTGAAGCTTTCTTT

J: TRBJ1-2
D: NA
size: once
V: TRBV9
CDR3: CASSPGAGKGYTF
DNA: TGTGCCAGCAGCCCCGGAGCAGGGAAAGGCTACACCTTC

J: TRBJ2-3
D: TRBD1
size: NA
V: TRBV3-1/TRBV3-2
CDR3: CASSQRDSRLGTDTQYF
DNA: TGTGCCAGCAGCCAAAGGGACAGCCGCCTAGGCACAGATACGCAGTATTTT

J: TRBJ1-6
D: NA
size: NA
V: TRBV19
CDR3: CASRARAVENNSPLHF
DNA: TGTGCCAGTAGGGCCCGTGCGGTGGAAAATAATTCACCCCTCCACTTT

J: TRBJ1-1
D: NA
size: NA
V: TRBV27
CDR3: CASSLGLFTEAFF
DNA: TGTGCCAGCAGTTTGGGGCTGTTCACTGAAGCTTTCTTT

J: TRBJ1-4
D: NA
size: NA
V: TRBV23-1
CDR3: CASSQTLYRAGYEKLFF
DNA: TGCGCCAGCAGTCAAACCCTATACAGGGCTGGGTATGAAAAACTGTTTTTT

J: TRBJ1-5
D: NA
size: NA
V: TRBV28
CDR3: CASSLTGSNQPQHF
DNA: TGTGCCAGCAGTCTCACAGGGAGCAATCAGCCCCAGCATTTT

J: TRBJ2-4
D: NA
size: NA
V: TRBV3-1/TRBV3-2
CDR3: CASSQRRAAKNIQYF
DNA: TGTGCCAGCAGCCAACGCAGGGCTGCCAAAAACATTCAGTACTTC

J: TRBJ1-1
D: NA
size: NA
V: TRBV2
CDR3: CASSTTGNTEAFF
DNA: TGTGCCAGCAGTACGACAGGAAACACTGAAGCTTTCTTT

J: TRBJ2-3
D: NA
size: NA
V: TRBV5-1
CDR3: CASSLDLGATDTQYF
DNA: TGCGCCAGCAGCTTGGACTTGGGGGCCACAGATACGCAGTATTTT

J: TRBJ1-1
D: TRBD1
size: once
V: TRBV7-9
CDR3: CASSLPQGTGDLEAFF
DNA: TGTGCCAGCAGCTTACCCCAAGGGACAGGGGACTTGGAAGCTTTCTTT

J: TRBJ2-3
D: TRBD2
size: NA
V: TRBV6-2/TRBV6-3
CDR3: CASSSGLAVYTDTQYF
DNA: TGTGCCAGCAGTTCGGGACTAGCAGTATACACAGATACGCAGTATTTT

J: TRBJ2-3
D: NA
size: NA
V: TRBV7-9
CDR3: CASSSRDIYSTDTQYF
DNA: TGTGCCAGCAGCAGCCGGGACATTTATAGCACAGATACGCAGTATTTT

J: TRBJ2-1
D: TRBD2
size: NA
V: TRBV9
CDR3: CASSVASGGSSYNEQFF
DNA: TGTGCCAGCAGCGTCGCTAGCGGGGGTAGCTCCTACAATGAGCAGTTCTTC

J: TRBJ1-2
D: TRBD1
size: NA
V: TRBV30
CDR3: CAWSVRDSYGYTF
DNA: TGTGCCTGGAGTGTCAGGGACAGCTATGGCTACACCTTC

J: TRBJ1-2
D: NA
size: NA
V: TRBV30
CDR3: CAWWGVLRNYGYTF
DNA: TGTGCCTGGTGGGGAGTTCTTAGGAACTATGGCTACACCTTC

J: TRBJ1-6
D: NA
size: NA
V: TRBV27
CDR3: CASRRTEEASPLHF
DNA: TGTGCCAGCAGGAGGACAGAGGAGGCTTCACCCCTCCACTTT

J: TRBJ2-1
D: NA
size: few
V: TRBV12-3/TRBV12-4
CDR3: CASSQNRWNEQFF
DNA: TGTGCCAGCAGTCAAAACCGGTGGAATGAGCAGTTCTTC

J: TRBJ2-3
D: NA
size: NA
V: TRBV2
CDR3: CARRGPTDTQYF
DNA: TGTGCCAGAAGGGGTCCGACAGATACGCAGTATTTT

J: TRBJ2-7
D: TRBD1
size: NA
V: TRBV5-5
CDR3: CASSFPSTGHEQYF
DNA: TGTGCCAGCAGCTTTCCTTCGACAGGGCACGAGCAGTACTTC

J: TRBJ1-1
D: NA
size: few
V: TRBV2
CDR3: CASIRNMNTEAFF
DNA: TGTGCCAGCATCCGCAACATGAACACTGAAGCTTTCTTT

J: TRBJ2-2
D: NA
size: NA
V: TRBV5-1
CDR3: CATSLWGPNTGELFF
DNA: TGCGCCACCTCGCTATGGGGGCCGAACACCGGGGAGCTGTTTTTT

J: TRBJ2-7
D: NA
size: NA
V: TRBV18
CDR3: CASSPGGTAYEQYF
DNA: TGTGCCAGCTCACCAGGCGGGACAGCCTACGAGCAGTACTTC

J: TRBJ2-1
D: TRBD2
size: NA
V: TRBV5-4
CDR3: CASSSASGRNNEQFF
DNA: TGTGCCAGCAGCAGCGCTAGCGGAAGAAACAATGAGCAGTTCTTC

J: TRBJ1-2
D: TRBD1
size: few
V: TRBV6-5
CDR3: CASSYTGTGNGYTF
DNA: TGTGCCAGCAGTTACACCGGGACAGGGAATGGCTACACCTTC

J: TRBJ1-1
D: NA
size: NA
V: TRBV6-1
CDR3: CASSEQIEGNTEAFF
DNA: TGTGCCAGCAGTGAACAAATTGAGGGGAACACTGAAGCTTTCTTT

J: TRBJ1-3
D: NA
size: NA
V: TRBV9
CDR3: CASSARGGSGNTIYF
DNA: TGTGCCAGCAGCGCCAGAGGTGGCTCTGGAAACACCATATATTTT

J: TRBJ2-7
D: TRBD1
size: once
V: TRBV28
CDR3: CASRPSGTGAYEQYF
DNA: TGTGCCAGCAGACCCTCCGGGACAGGGGCCTACGAGCAGTACTTC

J: TRBJ2-5
D: NA
size: NA
V: TRBV7-9
CDR3: CASSPGHLQETQYF
DNA: TGTGCCAGCAGCCCGGGACACCTCCAAGAGACCCAGTACTTC

J: TRBJ1-5
D: NA
size: NA
V: TRBV18
CDR3: CASSPDLSLGSNQPQHF
DNA: TGTGCCAGCTCACCGGATTTGAGTCTCGGGAGCAATCAGCCCCAGCATTTT

J: TRBJ1-5
D: TRBD1
size: NA
V: TRBV6-1
CDR3: CASREQGTYSNQPQHF
DNA: TGTGCCAGCAGAGAACAGGGGACGTATAGCAATCAGCCCCAGCATTTT

J: TRBJ2-5
D: TRBD2
size: NA
V: TRBV4-1
CDR3: CASSLTSGGAYSGQETQYF
DNA: TGCGCCAGCAGCCTTACTAGCGGGGGGGCATATTCGGGCCAAGAGACCCAGTACTTC

J: TRBJ2-3
D: TRBD2
size: NA
V: TRBV6-1
CDR3: CASSEESGGPGTQYF
DNA: TGTGCCAGCAGTGAAGAATCGGGGGGGCCGGGTACGCAGTATTTT

J: TRBJ2-7
D: NA
size: NA
V: TRBV4-1
CDR3: CASSQEGPGHEQYF
DNA: TGCGCCAGCAGCCAAGAAGGGCCAGGGCACGAGCAGTACTTC

J: TRBJ1-6
D: TRBD1
size: NA
V: TRBV7-2
CDR3: CASSPYPGQFYNSPLHF
DNA: TGTGCCAGCAGCCCTTACCCGGGACAGTTTTATAATTCACCCCTCCACTTT

J: TRBJ2-7
D: TRBD1
size: NA
V: TRBV7-9
CDR3: CASSLDIGGGTGSSYEQYF
DNA: TGTGCCAGCAGCTTAGATATTGGAGGGGGGACAGGTTCGTCCTACGAGCAGTACTTC

J: TRBJ1-2
D: NA
size: NA
V: TRBV5-5
CDR3: CASSLPPGQFYGYTF
DNA: TGTGCCAGCAGCTTGCCGCCTGGACAGTTCTATGGCTACACCTTC

J: TRBJ1-1
D: NA
size: once
V: TRBV27
CDR3: CASSSHGQIGITEAFF
DNA: TGTGCCAGCAGTTCCCACGGACAGATCGGGATCACTGAAGCTTTCTTT

J: TRBJ1-2
D: NA
size: NA
V: TRBV29-1
CDR3: CSVEREDYGYTF
DNA: TGCAGCGTTGAACGGGAGGACTATGGCTACACCTTC

J: TRBJ1-1
D: NA
size: NA
V: TRBV2
CDR3: CASQGRLDTEAFF
DNA: TGTGCCAGCCAAGGGAGATTAGACACTGAAGCTTTCTTT

J: TRBJ2-3
D: TRBD2
size: NA
V: TRBV5-8
CDR3: CASSLTGGADTQYF
DNA: TGTGCCAGCAGCTTAACGGGGGGAGCAGATACGCAGTATTTT

J: TRBJ2-5
D: TRBD1
size: NA
V: TRBV9
CDR3: CASSVDRVRETQYF
DNA: TGTGCCAGCAGCGTTGACAGGGTGCGGGAGACCCAGTACTTC

J: TRBJ2-7
D: TRBD2
size: NA
V: TRBV3-1/TRBV3-2
CDR3: CASSHLTSGGLEQYF
DNA: TGTGCCAGCAGCCACCTGACTAGCGGGGGGCTCGAGCAGTACTTC

J: TRBJ1-1
D: TRBD1
size: NA
V: TRBV6-6
CDR3: CASSGTGGEAFF
DNA: TGTGCCAGCAGCGGAACAGGGGGTGAAGCTTTCTTT

J: TRBJ1-1
D: TRBD1
size: NA
V: TRBV3-1/TRBV3-2
CDR3: CASSQAPTGAQTAFF
DNA: TGTGCCAGCAGCCAAGCCCCAACAGGGGCGCAGACAGCTTTCTTT

J: TRBJ1-3
D: NA
size: NA
V: TRBV28
CDR3: CASSSPADSSGNTIYF
DNA: TGTGCCAGCAGTTCTCCAGCCGACAGTTCTGGAAACACCATATATTTT

J: TRBJ1-2
D: TRBD1
size: NA
V: TRBV29-1
CDR3: CSVRRDRGPGYTF
DNA: TGCAGCGTACGCCGGGACAGGGGACCTGGCTACACCTTC

J: TRBJ2-7
D: NA
size: once
V: TRBV19
CDR3: CASSMGAGYEQYF
DNA: TGTGCCAGTAGTATGGGGGCAGGATACGAGCAGTACTTC

J: TRBJ1-2
D: TRBD1
size: once
V: TRBV5-1
CDR3: CASRRQGGVAGGGYTF
DNA: TGCGCCAGCAGAAGGCAGGGGGGCGTTGCGGGCGGTGGCTACACCTTC

J: TRBJ1-5
D: NA
size: NA
V: TRBV6-5
CDR3: CASTRGPNQPQHF
DNA: TGTGCCAGCACCAGGGGCCCCAATCAGCCCCAGCATTTT

J: TRBJ2-5
D: TRBD2
size: NA
V: TRBV11-2
CDR3: CASSFGLVGVLQETQYF
DNA: TGTGCCAGCAGCTTTGGACTAGTGGGGGTTCTCCAAGAGACCCAGTACTTC

J: TRBJ1-4
D: NA
size: NA
V: TRBV3-1/TRBV3-2
CDR3: CASSLSRQTANEKLFF
DNA: TGTGCCAGCAGCCTCTCTCGACAGACGGCTAATGAAAAACTGTTTTTT

J: TRBJ2-2
D: TRBD1
size: NA
V: TRBV5-1
CDR3: CASSSSGTGVRTGELFF
DNA: TGCGCCAGCAGCTCTTCCGGGACAGGGGTTAGGACCGGGGAGCTGTTTTTT

J: TRBJ1-6
D: TRBD1
size: NA
V: TRBV5-6
CDR3: CASSLEGGTGASSSPLHF
DNA: TGTGCCAGCAGCTTGGAGGGGGGGACAGGGGCTTCCAGCTCACCCCTCCACTTT